The clone carrying this TCR beta chain was seen more than once but under ten times. What it recognizes is unknown. Both subsets, CD45RA+ naive and CD45RA-negative memory, were split from the CD4+ cells. This sample is drawn from a study of shared clonotypes between healthy human individuals. Study findings and constraints: Memory subsets generally showed lower estimated richness than naive subsets.

Genomic DNA of every subset was divided equally among multiple immunoSEQ plates. Replicate sorted-subset PCRs were loaded with roughly 190 ng DNA, roughly 33,000 T cell genomes. Profiled with immunoSEQ multiplex PCR; TCRdb holds only in-frame clones, not every one. Here the sample spans around 2.5 million clones, 93% being singletons. Deletions cut 2 bases from V and 5 bases from J, with 15 bases between. The CDR3 contains 15 residues. Germline V gives CDR1 MGHDK, CDR2 SYGVNS. The source is a man aged 18 to 29 in good health. Some clones in this sample may be carry-over from other donors' samples. Sample: naive CD4+ T cells from PBMCs. Noted subset: CD45RA+ positively selected. The chain uses TRBV25-1 and TRBJ1-1, with D tentatively TRBD1 (6 bases). The CDR3 bases are TGTGCCAGCAGTGAACGAACGACAGGTGGGACTGAAGCTTTCTTT. Its protein is CASSERTTGGTEAFF.